These 28 T cell receptor beta chains were sequenced from one sample in a study of CD8 T cells in ankylosing spondylitis. These receptors' antigens are unknown. Overall study results and limits: Blood of patients with ankylosing spondylitis appeared to be characterized by a TCR beta motif of eight or nine highly homologous variants.

In TCRdb, the 5' RACE reads were re-called with MiXCR into one record per CDR3 protein. The table shows over 450,000 distinct CDR3 sequences, with 10% to 15% occurring only once. The sequenced sample consisted of blood, either unsorted or a sorted T cell fraction (not recorded which). These receptors were taken from a male donor with ankylosing spondylitis.

This clonotype appeared a few times. This chain links TRBV5-1 with TRBJ2-3; tentative D call: TRBD1 (5 bases). V was clipped by 7 bases and J by 6 bases, with 15 bases between them. This CDR3 has 13 residues. Germline V gives CDR1 SGHRS, CDR2 YFSETQ. CDR3: CASSAPSGDTQYF. The CDR3 DNA sequence: TGCGCCAGCTCGGCTCCCTCAGGGGATACGCAGTATTTT.

The chain combines TRBV20-1 with TRBJ1-1; D may be TRBD1 (5 bases). V was clipped by 3 bases and J by 1 base, with 9 bases between them. Germline CDR1 DFQATT, CDR2 SNEGSKA (reference sequence). This CDR3 contains 13 residues. The CDR3: CSASDGGNTEAFF. CDR3 coding DNA: TGCAGTGCTAGCGATGGGGGGAACACTGAAGCTTTCTTT.

This clonotype was detected a few times. The V gene is TRBV4-1, the J gene TRBJ1-5; the match to TRBD1 covers 7 bases. The CDR3 has 14 residues. Germline-derived CDR1 and CDR2 are MGHRA and YSYEKL. J lost 5 bases, V lost 3 bases, and 4 bases had no gene match. The CDR3 DNA is TGCGCCAGCAGCCAGCGGGACAGAGATCAGCCCCAGCATTTT. Amino acid sequence: CASSQRDRDQPQHF.

This clonotype was recorded at least ten times. The J gene is TRBJ2-1, the V gene TRBV12-3 or TRBV12-4, with no clear D. V lost 6 bases and J lost 0, with 12 bases in between. The CDR3 has 15 residues. CDR3 in amino acids: CASSHSTSSYNEQFF. The DNA of the CDR3 is TGTGCCAGCAGCCACTCCACGAGCTCCTACAATGAGCAGTTCTTC.

This clonotype was counted only a few times. The chain carries TRBV7-2 and TRBJ2-5; 9 bases fit TRBD1. Germline CDR1 and CDR2: SGHTA and FQGNSA. The CDR3 loop spans 15 amino acids. With 4 bases clipped from V and 5 bases from J, the junction kept 8 bases outside the gene matches. CDR3 sequence: CASSSSGQGSETQYF. The DNA of the CDR3 is TGTGCCAGCAGCTCTTCAGGACAGGGGTCGGAGACCCAGTACTTC.

The chain combines TRBV11-3 with TRBJ2-6, with D unclear. V lost 4 bases to trimming and J lost 4 bases, with 11 bases between them. This CDR3 region has 15 residues. Germline loops: CDR1 SGHNT, CDR2 YENEEA. CDR3 region: CASSSFGEGANVLTF. DNA of the CDR3: TGTGCCAGCAGCTCCTTTGGGGAAGGGGCCAACGTCCTGACTTTC. Drawing the rest from reference TRBV11-3 and TRBJ2-6, the complete variable domain is EAGVVQSPRYKIIEKKQPVAFWCNPISGHNTLYWYLQNLGQGPELLIRYENEEAVDDSQLPKDRFSAERLKGVDSTLKIQPAELGDSAVYLCASSSFGEGANVLTFGAGSRLTVL.

The chain carries TRBV11-2 and TRBJ2-7; possible D gene TRBD1, 6 bases. The CDR3 contains 15 residues. V was clipped by 5 bases and J by 4 bases, with 18 bases between them. Germline V CDR1 and CDR2: SGHAT, FQNNGV. CDR3 residues: CASSARDTGRYEQYV. The DNA for the CDR3 is TGTGCCAGCAGCGCCCGGGACACCGGACGGTACGAGCAGTACGTC.

The genes are TRBV5-6 and TRBJ1-5; maybe TRBD1 (5 bases). Trimming left V 4 bases short and J 3 bases short, with 20 bases between. CDR3 length: 17 amino acids. Germline assignment: CDR1 SGHDT and CDR2 YYEEEE. CDR3 DNA sequence: TGTGCCAGCAGCCGGAGGTTCCAAGGGGTAATCAATCAGCCCCAGCATTTT. It is translated as CASSRRFQGVINQPQHF.

The CDR3, as DNA: TGTGCCAGCAGTGGATCACAGGGAAAGGTCACTGAAGCTTTCTTT. Amino acids: CASSGSQGKVTEAFF. This chain joins TRBV12-3 or TRBV12-4 and TRBJ1-1; D might be TRBD1 (6 bases). The ends were cut back, 5 bases at V and 4 bases at J, with 17 bases in the middle. This CDR3 is built from 15 residues.

The V call is TRBV3-1, the J call TRBJ1-2; possibly TRBD1 for D (5 bases). In germline, CDR1 is LGHDT, CDR2 YNNKEL (reference sequence). This CDR3 has 15 amino acids. The V gene lost 0 bases and the J gene lost 3 bases, with 11 bases spanning the gap. CDR3 loop: CASSQDLAGYYGYTF. The CDR3 coding sequence is TGTGCCAGCAGCCAAGATCTGGCAGGGTACTATGGCTACACCTTC. The full variable domain, rest sourced from reference TRBV3-1 and TRBJ1-2, is DTAVSQTPKYLVTQMGNDKSIKCEQNLGHDTMYWYKQDSKKFLKIMFSYNNKELIINETVPNRFSPKSPDKAHLNLHINSLELGDSAVYFCASSQDLAGYYGYTFGSGTRLTVV.

This clonotype was seen a handful of times. The rearrangement uses TRBV27 and TRBJ1-2; TRBD1 might be the D (5 bases). The CDR3 sequence is 11 residues long. V shed 6 bases and J shed 6 bases, with 8 bases lying between them. Germline V gene data show CDR1 as MNHEY and CDR2 as SMNVEV (reference sequence). For the CDR3, the DNA is TGTGCCAGCAGCTCAGGGCATGGCTACACCTTC. Translating it yields CASSSGHGYTF.

V and J are TRBV24-1 and TRBJ2-1; D call uncertain. Germline values: CDR1 KGHDR, CDR2 SFDVKD. V lost 5 bases, J lost 5 bases, and 12 bases lay in between. The CDR3 covers 14 residues. The CDR3, as DNA: TGTGCCACCAGTGCCGTGACTTCCGACAATGAGCAGTTCTTC. This gives the protein CATSAVTSDNEQFF.

This clonotype was detected ten times or more. V gene TRBV7-9 combines with J gene TRBJ2-7; D gene uncertain. The CDR3 runs 11 residues. Between the trimmed V and J ends, which lost 2 bases and 5 bases, there was a span of 4 bases. The V gene's germline CDR1 is SEHNR and CDR2 FQNEAQ (reference sequence). The CDR3 spells CASSLIDEQYF. CDR3 nucleotides: TGTGCCAGCAGCTTAATCGACGAGCAGTACTTC.

This clonotype was seen only a few times. J is TRBJ1-2 and V is TRBV12-3 or TRBV12-4; no reliable D call. The CDR3 extends over 15 amino acids. V was shortened by 2 bases and J by 0 bases, with 10 bases between the two germline ends. CDR3 in DNA: TGTGCCAGCAGTTTACTCGGCAGTTCTAACTATGGCTACACCTTC. Encoded protein: CASSLLGSSNYGYTF.

CDR3: CASQRENTEAFF. The CDR3 coding sequence is TGTGCCAGCCAGCGGGAGAACACTGAAGCTTTCTTT. This rearrangement joins TRBV7-9 to TRBJ1-1; no firm D call. The CDR3 is made up of 12 amino acids. Germline V lookup: CDR1 SEHNR, CDR2 FQNEAQ (reference sequence). V lost 8 bases to trimming and J lost 1 base, with 8 bases between them.

This clonotype was detected once. V is TRBV20-1 and J is TRBJ2-7, with 9 nucleotides matching TRBD1. This CDR3 contains 13 residues. Germline V gives CDR1 DFQATT, CDR2 SNEGSKA (reference sequence). J gave up 6 bases and V 3 bases, and 6 bases lay outside the gene matches. The CDR3 nucleotides read TGCAGTGCTAGCCGGGACAGGGAGGGCGAGCAGTACTTC. Amino acid sequence: CSASRDREGEQYF.

CDR3 sequence reads: CASSTPSGGQLGYGYTF. For the CDR3, the DNA is TGCGCCAGCAGCACCCCCTCCGGGGGACAACTGGGCTATGGCTACACCTTC. The rearrangement links TRBV5-1 to TRBJ1-2, with a tentative D call TRBD1 (6 bases). Germline loops: CDR1 SGHRS, CDR2 YFSETQ. V lost 4 bases, J lost 4 bases, and 23 bases lay in between. The length of the CDR3 is 17 residues.

The gene calls are TRBV12-3 or TRBV12-4 and TRBJ2-3; D remains ambiguous. This CDR3 is built from 14 residues. The V and J ends lost 6 bases and 0 bases respectively, with 10 bases between them. CDR3 sequence (DNA): TGTGCCAGCAGGCGTACGGGTAGCACAGATACGCAGTATTTT. Amino acid sequence: CASRRTGSTDTQYF.

This chain links TRBV27 with TRBJ2-1; D unresolved. The CDR3 is 13 amino acids. V was shortened by 4 bases and J by 4 bases, with 8 bases between the two germline ends. Germline CDR1 is MNHEY and CDR2 is SMNVEV (reference sequence). CDR3 residues: CASSYAAYNEQFF. In nucleotides, the CDR3 is TGTGCCAGCAGTTACGCAGCTTACAATGAGCAGTTCTTC.

V usage is TRBV7-9 and J usage is TRBJ1-2, with 12 bases aligning to TRBD1. CDR1 and CDR2 from the germline V gene are SEHNR and FQNEAQ (reference sequence). The length of the CDR3 is 15 residues. The trim removed 4 bases at V and 7 bases at J, leaving 7 bases unmatched. The CDR3 here is CASSSAGTGGFGYTF. In DNA, the CDR3 is TGTGCCAGCAGCTCGGCCGGGACAGGGGGCTTTGGCTACACCTTC.

This CDR3 is CASSIRDSTLSSSYEQYV. The CDR3 DNA reads as TGCGCCAGCAGCATCCGGGACAGCACCCTTTCTAGCTCCTACGAGCAGTACGTC. V and J are TRBV5-1 and TRBJ2-7; 7 nucleotides match TRBD1. The CDR3 length is 18 residues. Unmatched junction bases numbered 16, after V lost 4 bases and J lost 0 bases. From germline, CDR1 is SGHRS and CDR2 YFSETQ.

The chain employs TRBV20-1 and TRBJ1-4, with 9 bases identical to TRBD1. V was clipped by 5 bases and J by 7 bases; unmatched bases: 8. Germline CDR1 DFQATT, CDR2 SNEGSKA (reference sequence). The CDR3 totals 14 residues. The CDR3 DNA reads as TGCAGTGCTGACCACAACAGGGGGCTTGAAAAACTGTTTTTT. Amino acid sequence: CSADHNRGLEKLFF.

The genes are TRBV20-1 and TRBJ2-1; tentatively, D is TRBD2 (5 bases). Deletions cut 0 bases from V and 0 bases from J, with 15 bases between. Germline V lookup: CDR1 DFQATT, CDR2 SNEGSKA (reference sequence). The CDR3 is made up of 17 amino acids. As DNA, the CDR3 is TGCAGTGCTAGAGATCCCGATACGGGGAGCTCCTACAATGAGCAGTTCTTC. Translation: CSARDPDTGSSYNEQFF.

This clonotype was detected a few times. V gene TRBV29-1 combines with J gene TRBJ2-2, with TRBD1 matching over 7 bases. The CDR3 runs to 14 residues. In germline, CDR1 is SQVTM, CDR2 ANQGSEA. V was clipped by 6 bases and J by 2 bases; unmatched bases: 6. CDR3 coding DNA: TGCAGCGTCTTGGACAGGACTAACACCGGGGAGCTGTTTTTT. Translating gives CSVLDRTNTGELFF.

This chain uses TRBV20-1 with TRBJ1-2, with D possibly TRBD1 on 6 matching bases. Germline V gene data show CDR1 as DFQATT and CDR2 as SNEGSKA (reference sequence). Trimming removed 0 bases at V and 6 bases at J, with 8 bases between. The CDR3 sequence is 12 residues long. The CDR3 region has the DNA TGCAGTGCTAGAGATCAGGGGAATGGCTACACCTTC. Protein: CSARDQGNGYTF.

This clonotype came up a few times. This chain connects TRBV20-1 to TRBJ2-2, with 8 nucleotides matching TRBD1. CDR3 length equals 20 residues. V lost 1 base, J lost 0 bases, and 16 bases stayed unmatched. In germline, CDR1 is DFQATT, CDR2 SNEGSKA (reference sequence). The CDR3 sequence is CSARVFYGQGGRANTGELFF. The CDR3 coding sequence is TGCAGTGCTAGAGTATTTTATGGACAGGGAGGAAGGGCGAACACCGGGGAGCTGTTTTTT.

The V gene is TRBV11-3, the J gene TRBJ2-3; D gene ambiguous. Germline lookup yields CDR1 SGHNT and CDR2 YENEEA. V was trimmed by 1 base and J by 6 bases, leaving 11 bases between them. The CDR3 covers 14 residues. The CDR3, as DNA: TGTGCCAGCAGCTTAGTATCCGGAAGGGATACGCAGTATTTT. As protein: CASSLVSGRDTQYF.

The sample holds many counts of this clonotype. V usage is TRBV5-5 and J usage is TRBJ2-1; 7 bases match TRBD2. CDR3 length equals 16 residues. The junction had 8 bases not matched to a gene; V was cut back by 1 base and J by 4 bases. The germline gives CDR1 SGHKS, CDR2 YYEKEE (reference sequence). The CDR3 coding sequence is TGTGCCAGCAGCTTGTCTCTCGCGGGAGAGTACAATGAGCAGTTCTTC. Its translation is CASSLSLAGEYNEQFF.